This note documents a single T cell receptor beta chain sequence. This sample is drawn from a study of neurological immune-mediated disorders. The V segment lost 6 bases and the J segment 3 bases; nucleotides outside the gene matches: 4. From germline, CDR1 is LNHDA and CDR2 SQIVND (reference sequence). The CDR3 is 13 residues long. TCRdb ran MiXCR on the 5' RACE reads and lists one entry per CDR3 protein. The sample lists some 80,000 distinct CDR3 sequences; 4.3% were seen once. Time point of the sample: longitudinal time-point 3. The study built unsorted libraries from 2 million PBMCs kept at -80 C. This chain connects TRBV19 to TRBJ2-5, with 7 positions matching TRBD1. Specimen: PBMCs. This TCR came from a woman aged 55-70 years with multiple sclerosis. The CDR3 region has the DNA TGTGCCAGTAGCGGGACAGCAAAAGAGACCCAGTACTTC. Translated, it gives CASSGTAKETQYF.